This T cell receptor (beta chain) was recorded in a study of T cell responses to AZD1222 COVID-19 vaccine. CDR3 size: 15 residues. The V gene end was trimmed by 3 bases and the J gene end by 3 bases; junction bases not matched to a gene: 4. Germline loops: CDR1 SGHAT, CDR2 FQNNGV. Study-wide results and limits: Spike-specific TCR repertoires showed rising breadth and depth after two AZD1222 doses.

Sequencing was performed with immunoSEQ multiplex PCR; in TCRdb, only in-frame clones are kept and a portion is missing. The repertoire holds tens of thousands of clones, about 93% seen once, with roughly 3.1% in the top ten. As to this clone: The antigen remains unidentified.

Sequencing used peripheral blood, obtained 28 days after the second AZD1222 dose. This receptor was taken from an adult who received the AZD1222 COVID-19 vaccine. V usage is TRBV11-2 and J usage is TRBJ2-1; 8 bases match TRBD2. This CDR3 reads CASSFNGGVYNEQFF. The CDR3 nucleotides read TGTGCCAGCAGCTTCAACGGGGGGGTCTACAATGAGCAGTTCTTC.